A single sample gave rise to the 5 T cell receptor beta chains below, sequenced in a study of blood T cells in healthy people across ages (dated by TCRdb to about 2015). Library creation used 5' RACE. The run used an Illumina HiSeq 2500. A second PCR of roughly 7 to 12 cycles was performed with a sample-barcoded 5' primer and a J-beta primer mix. The raw public data were reprocessed by TCRdb itself: fastp quality trimming at Q25, MiXCR clonotype calling, in-frame beta chains only. Rows are combined by CDR3 protein, so each entry shows the most common genes and DNA. The sample records almost 800,000 distinct CDR3 sequences, 58% of which are singletons. The top ten constitute roughly 20% of the sample. The specimen sequenced was blood. These receptors all come from a man aged 25 to 40 in good health.

CDR3 protein: CASIGGYQETQYF. DNA of the CDR3: TGTGCCAGCATAGGCGGATATCAAGAGACCCAGTACTTC. The chain links TRBV28 to TRBJ2-5; D ambiguous. Per the germline V gene, CDR1 is MDHEN and CDR2 is SYDVKM. Trimming stripped 7 bases from V and 2 bases from J, with 11 bases between. The CDR3 contains 13 residues.

This clonotype was observed once. The chain combines TRBV28 with TRBJ2-7, with D possibly TRBD2 on 5 matching bases. V was shortened by 4 bases and J by 9 bases, with 19 bases between the two germline ends. This CDR3 is 14 amino acids long. Per the germline V gene, CDR1 is MDHEN and CDR2 is SYDVKM. This chain's CDR3 is CASSSRPKAVGQYF. CDR3 DNA sequence: TGTGCCAGCAGTTCCAGACCAAAAGCGGTCGGGCAGTACTTC.

This clonotype was detected only a few times. This chain joins TRBV18 and TRBJ2-3; D unresolved. Per the germline V gene, CDR1 is KGHSH and CDR2 is LQKENI. The V and J ends lost 5 bases and 0 bases respectively, with 6 bases between them. This CDR3 region has 13 residues. The CDR3 DNA is TGTGCCAGCTCATCGTACAGCACAGATACGCAGTATTTT. The encoded protein is CASSSYSTDTQYF.

CDR3 bases: TGTGCCATCAGCCCGGTTAGAGGAGAGCAGTTCTTC. It yields the protein CAISPVRGEQFF. The gene calls are TRBV10-3 and TRBJ2-1; D not resolved. The ends were cut back, 6 bases at V and 10 bases at J, with 13 bases in the middle. Germline lookup yields CDR1 ENHRY and CDR2 SYGVKD. This CDR3 region has 12 residues.

A single count supports this clonotype. J is TRBJ2-7 and V is TRBV6-1; the D gene is possibly TRBD2 (6 bases). Germline CDR1 is MNHNS and CDR2 is SASEGT. The CDR3 runs 16 residues. V was clipped by 7 bases and J by 0 bases, with 19 bases between them. The CDR3 DNA reads TGTGCCAGCACCAAAGCGCGGGACGGAAGCTCCTACGAGCAGTACTTC. Protein sequence: CASTKARDGSSYEQYF.